These 27 T cell receptor beta chains were sequenced from one sample in a study of cytomegalovirus exposure and HLA in healthy donors. Primers included in the PCR were 60 Vbeta and 13 Jbeta primers. TCRdb's table, derived via immunoSEQ multiplex PCR, lists solely in-frame clones and lacks some. This sample carries tens of thousands of clones, about 77% of them seen once, and the ten largest clones take roughly 7.1%. Sequencing was done on a sample of PBMCs. Receptors originate from a man aged 25-45 years in good health and CMV-seropositive.

The chain links TRBV12-5 to TRBJ1-3, with D possibly TRBD1 on 5 matching bases. The CDR3 has 18 residues. V dropped 6 bases and J dropped 0 bases, with 21 bases sitting between them. The germline CDR1 and CDR2 sequences are LGHNT and FRNRAP. CDR3 residues: CASGPGQGAEFSGNTIYF. CDR3 nucleotide sequence: TGTGCTAGTGGCCCAGGGCAAGGCGCCGAATTCTCTGGAAACACCATATATTTT. The whole variable domain, remainder taken from reference TRBV12-5 and TRBJ1-3, is DARVTQTPRHKVTEMGQEVTMRCQPILGHNTVFWYRQTMMQGLELLAYFRNRAPLDDSGMPKDRFSAEMPDATLATLKIQPSEPRDSAVYFCASGPGQGAEFSGNTIYFGEGSWLTVV.

Comments on this clone: This CDR3 is also generated by other DNA sequences in the sample. This rearrangement joins TRBV6-5 to TRBJ2-7; 10 bases fit TRBD1. Germline CDR1 MNHEY, CDR2 SVGAGI. The V and J ends lost 3 bases and 3 bases, in that order; junction bases with no gene match: 2. The CDR3 runs to 14 residues. The CDR3: CASSYGTGDYEQYF. Written as DNA, the CDR3 is TGTGCCAGCAGTTATGGGACAGGGGACTACGAGCAGTACTTC.

The chain has TRBV7-3 and TRBJ2-2; a possible D gene is TRBD1 (6 bases). V lost 10 bases and J lost 7, with 25 bases in between. Per germline, CDR1 SGHTA and CDR2 FQGTGA. This CDR3 has 16 amino acids. The CDR3 DNA follows: TGTGCCACCAACACAGGGCCAGGGGAAAAGGGCGGGGAGCTGTTTTTT. Translating gives CATNTGPGEKGGELFF.

The J gene is TRBJ1-1, the V gene TRBV7-2; 11 bases agree with TRBD1. Germline CDR1 reads SGHTA; CDR2 reads FQGNSA. CDR3 length: 14 amino acids. With 6 bases clipped from V and 6 bases from J, the junction kept 6 bases outside the gene matches. The CDR3 coding sequence is TGTGCCAGCAGGCGGACAGGGGGCTGGGCTGAAGCTTTCTTT. This codes for CASRRTGGWAEAFF.

V and J are TRBV29-1 and TRBJ1-1; 7 bases are shared with TRBD1. This CDR3 comprises 13 residues. V lost 7 bases, J lost 1 base, and 6 bases stayed unmatched. The V gene's germline CDR1 is SQVTM and CDR2 ANQGSEA. The CDR3 DNA follows: TGCAGCGGCGGGGACAGTAGGAACACTGAAGCTTTCTTT. It translates to CSGGDSRNTEAFF.

This clone was picked up one time. This chain connects TRBV10-3 to TRBJ1-1; 9 bases line up with TRBD1. The CDR3 has 17 residues. V was pared by 2 bases and J by 2 bases, with 9 bases of the junction left unmatched. The germline CDR1 and CDR2 sequences are ENHRY and SYGVKD. The DNA for the CDR3 is TGTGCCATCAGTGAGCCCCCAGGACAGGGGTCCAACACTGAAGCTTTCTTT. Protein: CAISEPPGQGSNTEAFF.

J is TRBJ2-1 and V is TRBV19, with 10 bases aligning to TRBD2. Germline CDR1 is LNHDA and CDR2 is SQIVND (reference sequence). The CDR3 is made up of 15 amino acids. J gave up 3 bases and V 6 bases, and 5 bases lay outside the gene matches. The CDR3 here is CASRASGGSYNEQFF. The CDR3 nucleotides are TGTGCCAGTAGGGCTAGCGGGGGCAGCTACAATGAGCAGTTCTTC.

The chain links TRBV6-4 to TRBJ2-1; 8 bases map to TRBD1. Germline CDR1 reads MRHNA; CDR2 reads SNTAGT. This CDR3 comprises 15 residues. V gave up 5 bases and J gave up 6 bases; unmatched junction bases: 9. In DNA, the CDR3 is TGTGCCAGCAGTCAATCACAAACAGGGGGCAATGAGCAGTTCTTC. This gives the protein CASSQSQTGGNEQFF.

J is TRBJ2-7 and V is TRBV6-1; 9 bases map to TRBD2. Germline loops: CDR1 MNHNS, CDR2 SASEGT. J gave up 2 bases and V 3 bases, and 8 bases lay outside the gene matches. The CDR3 loop spans 16 amino acids. CDR3 residues: CASSDLSGGFTYEQYF. CDR3 bases: TGTGCCAGCAGTGATCTTAGCGGGGGATTCACCTACGAGCAGTACTTC.

Concerning this clone: Compared with germline, one end of the junction differs, possibly owing to a read error. This chain connects TRBV10-1 to TRBJ2-5; D possibly corresponds to TRBD2 (5 bases). CDR1 is WNHNN, CDR2 SYGVQD, per germline (reference sequence). This CDR3 is 11 amino acids long. The CDR3 here is CARRTGETQYF. The CDR3 DNA is TGCGCCCGCAGGACTGGCGAGACCCAGTACTTC.

V gene TRBV10-3 combines with J gene TRBJ2-7; TRBD1 matches at 7 bases. From germline, CDR1 is ENHRY and CDR2 SYGVKD. The CDR3 extends over 14 amino acids. V lost 7 bases to trimming and J lost 3 bases; unmatched junction nucleotides: 9. The chain's CDR3 is CAIKGVQGNYEQYF. The CDR3 region has the DNA TGTGCCATCAAGGGGGTACAGGGGAACTACGAGCAGTACTTC.

The chain links TRBV6-1 to TRBJ2-7; 8 positions agree with TRBD1. The trim removed 4 bases at V and 1 base at J, leaving 3 bases unmatched. In germline, CDR1 is MNHNS, CDR2 SASEGT. This CDR3 region has 14 residues. The CDR3 sequence: CASSGGQGSYEQYF. CDR3 nucleotides: TGTGCCAGCAGTGGCGGACAGGGATCCTACGAGCAGTACTTC.

The J gene is TRBJ1-4, the V gene TRBV5-1; D ambiguous. The CDR3 runs 16 residues. CDR1 is SGHRS, CDR2 YFSETQ, per germline. With 0 bases removed from V and 3 bases from J, the gap between germline ends came to 12 bases. The CDR3 region has the DNA TGCGCCAGCAGCTTGGGGGAGTTGCTCGCTAATGAAAAACTGTTTTTT. Translated, it gives CASSLGELLANEKLFF.

This clone was seen a few times. The chain joins TRBV6-5 to TRBJ1-6, with a tentative D call TRBD1 (5 bases). With 3 bases removed from V and 6 bases from J, the gap between germline ends came to 15 bases. Germline V gene sequence: CDR1 MNHEY, CDR2 SVGAGI. The CDR3 extends over 16 amino acids. Written as DNA, the CDR3 is TGTGCCAGCAGTTATGCCGTCAGGGTGGGTAATTCACCCCTCCACTTT. This encodes CASSYAVRVGNSPLHF.

The chain recombines TRBV7-9 with TRBJ1-1, with D possibly TRBD1 on 6 matching bases. The CDR3 consists of 16 residues. Germline lookup yields CDR1 SEHNR and CDR2 FQNEAQ (reference sequence). V was clipped by 1 base and J by 1 base, with 13 bases between them. The CDR3 nucleotides read TGTGCCAGCAGCTTAGTTGGTGGACAGAAGAACACTGAAGCTTTCTTT. Translated: CASSLVGGQKNTEAFF.

The chain recombines TRBV5-4 with TRBJ2-1, with 12 positions matching TRBD2. The CDR3 contains 17 residues. Germline CDR1 reads SGHNT; CDR2 reads YYREEE (reference sequence). J was trimmed by 4 bases and V by 4 bases; bases with no gene match: 9. The CDR3 is CASSPNPTSGGYNEQFF. The CDR3 region has the DNA TGTGCCAGCAGCCCGAATCCGACTAGCGGGGGTTACAATGAGCAGTTCTTC.

J is TRBJ2-7 and V is TRBV6-5; no definite D call. Trimming removed 0 bases from V and 3 bases from J, with 9 bases in between. The CDR3 covers 14 residues. CDR1 MNHEY and CDR2 SVGAGI come from the germline V gene. The CDR3 DNA sequence: TGTGCCAGCAGTTACTCGATGGGCCGCTACGAGCAGTACTTC. It encodes CASSYSMGRYEQYF.

The chain carries TRBV29-1 and TRBJ2-6; 8 positions match TRBD2. The CDR3 spans 15 residues. Per germline, CDR1 SQVTM and CDR2 ANQGSEA. V gave up 5 bases and J gave up 2 bases; unmatched junction bases: 5. This chain's CDR3 is CSVTGGGTGANVLTF. Written as DNA, the CDR3 is TGCAGCGTTACCGGGGGGGGAACTGGGGCCAACGTCCTGACTTTC.

The rearrangement links TRBV18 to TRBJ2-1, with D maybe TRBD1 (6 bases). The CDR3 is made up of 17 amino acids. V was pared by 1 base and J by 7 bases, with 20 bases between. Germline V gene data show CDR1 as KGHSH and CDR2 as LQKENI. The CDR3, as DNA: TGTGCCAGCTCACCACAAGTTGTCAGGGGAGCGCGGAATGAGCAGTTCTTC. It is translated as CASSPQVVRGARNEQFF.

V gene TRBV10-3 combines with J gene TRBJ2-1; TRBD1 aligns across 11 bases. Unmatched junction bases numbered 5, after V lost 5 bases and J lost 5 bases. Germline CDR1 reads ENHRY; CDR2 reads SYGVKD. CDR3 length equals 15 residues. In nucleotides, the CDR3 is TGTGCCATCAGTATTGGACAGGGGGCTAACAATGAGCAGTTCTTC. Amino acid sequence: CAISIGQGANNEQFF.

The chain links TRBV7-9 to TRBJ2-6; 10 bases agree with TRBD1. The trim removed 1 base at V and 1 base at J, leaving 1 base unmatched. The CDR3 spans 17 residues. Germline V gene sequence: CDR1 SEHNR, CDR2 FQNEAQ (reference sequence). DNA for the CDR3: TGTGCCAGCAGCTTAGGACAGGGGGCTTCTGGGGCCAACGTCCTGACTTTC. Protein: CASSLGQGASGANVLTF.

This clone has just one count. The V and J genes are TRBV9 and TRBJ1-1, with 7 positions matching TRBD1. Looked up from germline, CDR1 is SGDLS and CDR2 is YYNGEE. The CDR3 runs to 14 residues. With 4 bases clipped from V and 0 bases from J, the junction kept 3 bases outside the gene matches. This CDR3 is CASSPDRLNTEAFF. DNA for the CDR3: TGTGCCAGCAGCCCGGACAGGCTGAACACTGAAGCTTTCTTT.

This chain joins TRBV15 and TRBJ2-7, with TRBD1 identical over 8 bases. Per the germline V gene, CDR1 is LNHNV and CDR2 is YYDKDF (reference sequence). The CDR3 extends over 14 amino acids. J was trimmed by 2 bases and V by 1 base; bases with no gene match: 1. The CDR3 nucleotides read TGTGCCACCAGCAGAGTACAGGGGGCCTACGAGCAGTACTTC. This encodes CATSRVQGAYEQYF.

V gene TRBV5-6 combines with J gene TRBJ2-7; the match to TRBD1 covers 11 bases. Germline-derived CDR1 and CDR2 are SGHDT and YYEEEE. The CDR3 has 15 residues. Trimming removed 2 bases from V and 6 bases from J; junction bases left unmatched: 7. CDR3 residues: CASSFPDRGHGEQYF. The DNA for the CDR3 is TGTGCCAGCAGCTTTCCGGACAGGGGGCACGGCGAGCAGTACTTC.

This chain joins TRBV28 and TRBJ2-3; 9 positions match TRBD2. Germline assignment: CDR1 MDHEN and CDR2 SYDVKM. V gave up 5 bases and J gave up 6 bases; unmatched junction bases: 9. This CDR3 has 15 amino acids. CDR3 protein: CASSEAGGELDTQYF. The CDR3 DNA is TGTGCCAGCAGTGAAGCGGGGGGCGAGCTGGATACGCAGTATTTT. The complete variable domain, with remaining parts taken from reference TRBV28 and TRBJ2-3, reads DVKVTQSSRYLVKRTGEKVFLECVQDMDHENMFWYRQDPGLGLRLIYFSYDVKMKEKGDIPEGYSVSREKKERFSLILESASTNQTSMYLCASSEAGGELDTQYFGPGTRLTVL.

This chain links TRBV9 with TRBJ1-1; unclear D gene. Trimming shortened V by 4 bases and J by 4 bases, and 14 bases separated the two germline ends. This CDR3 region has 14 residues. Germline assignment: CDR1 SGDLS and CDR2 YYNGEE. The CDR3 DNA reads TGTGCCAGCAGCCTCGGAGGTACGGTCACTGAAGCTTTCTTT. It is translated as CASSLGGTVTEAFF.

The chain couples TRBV10-3 to TRBJ2-4; 7 positions agree with TRBD2. V was clipped by 2 bases and J by 7 bases; unmatched bases: 2. Per the germline V gene, CDR1 is ENHRY and CDR2 is SYGVKD. The CDR3 sequence is 13 residues long. CDR3 loop: CAISEGGENIQYF. CDR3 bases: TGTGCCATCAGTGAGGGGGGGGAGAACATTCAGTACTTC.